The present entry profiles one T cell receptor beta chain with its context. TCRdb reprocessed the RT-PCR reads via MiXCR and lists one record per CDR3 protein. This table has roughly 780,000 distinct CDR3 sequences, around a sixth appearing once. These data belong to a study of response to subunit inactivated influenza vaccine. J was trimmed by 3 bases and V by 2 bases; bases with no gene match: 2. CDR1 is SGHRS, CDR2 YFSETQ, per germline. The CDR3 spans 15 residues. This sequence originates from a man between 50 and 59 years old who received an inactivated influenza vaccine. The rearrangement joins TRBV5-1 to TRBJ2-7; 13 nucleotides align to TRBD2. The sequencing used PBMCs from blood, collected 5 days after vaccination. Here the CDR3 DNA reads TGCGCCAGCAGCTTATGGACTAGCGGGGGCTACGAGCAGTACTTC. Protein product: CASSLWTSGGYEQYF.